This TCR beta chain was found in a study of shared clonotypes between healthy human individuals (dated by TCRdb to the early 2020s). For context, the study as a whole: The cohort comprised a couple of women and a few men aged 18 to 49 years. For each donor, CD4 naive and CD4 memory were each run on three plates, CD8 naive on two plates, and CD8 memory on one plate. To increase sequencing depth and limit assay-specific biases, different laboratories used diverse techniques to prepare libraries and sequence TCR repertoires. Blood TCR repertoires of roughly five healthy adults were deeply sequenced to estimate repertoire size and the extent of clonotype sharing between individuals. Per donor, leukapheresis produced somewhere between about 0.94 and 9 billion PBMCs.

Concerning this clone: There is no known antigen for this receptor. Per-base qualities were not stored, and no clone one base away is much larger.

Healthy HIV-negative adults with no recently reported acute infections or vaccinations were included as donors. Only Caucasian adults living in Nashville, Tennessee, USA were represented among the donors. CD4+ T cells were enriched by magnetic negative selection, after which naive cells were positively selected on CD45RA and the negative fraction was taken as the memory subset. Blood was collected by leukapheresis, and PBMCs were isolated by Ficoll-Histopaque density gradient centrifugation and then cryopreserved in liquid nitrogen vapor phase. Purity and quantity of every magnetically sorted T cell population were checked by analytical flow cytometry. Genomic DNA was isolated from each sorted fraction and quantified by UV absorbance on a Nanodrop 2000c. Using the deep immunoSEQ assay, TCR CDR3 regions were amplified from genomic DNA by multiplex PCR. Extracted genomic DNA from each cell subset was spread evenly across all wells of several immunoSEQ 96-well plates, with each plate serving as a replicate. For sorted subsets, about 200 ng genomic DNA, equal to approximately 30,000 T cell genomes, was loaded into each replicate PCR. Purified libraries were quantified with a Qubit 3.0 fluorometer, sized on a Bioanalyzer 2100, and re-quantified with the KAPA Library Quantification kit. Each immunoSEQ 96-well plate was sequenced on its own single-read 150-cycle Illumina NextSeq 550 flow cell. The study's processing was this. Because the immunoSEQ output held only junctional sequences and lacked quality scores, the filtering could not match the filtering applied to full-length reads. Sequences were annotated with PyIR, a Python wrapper for IgBLAST v1.9, using IMGT germline references to assign V/J genes and CDR3. Reads were filtered out if the reads had weak V/J assignments (E-value above 1e-6), no CDR3, stop codons, out-of-frame junctions, or ambiguous translated residues. V3J clonotypes were defined by identical inferred V gene, J gene, and CDR3 amino acid sequence. Percentage overlap between repertoires was computed as shared unique clonotypes divided by the size of the smaller repertoire. RTK rarefaction, the Chao1 estimator, and Recon v2.1 estimates of unobserved clonotypes were used to assess repertoire richness. OLGA was used to compute generation probabilities for all TCRbeta clonotypes that the gDNA method yielded from a few donors. Here the immuneACCESS table is served through TCRdb, limited to in-frame sequences with V and J called. Missing clones are a known gap in these copies; in checked studies unresolved V genes cover under half, and the rest lacks a known reason. That table furnishes V, J and clone size, whereas the DNA furnished D and trimming. The sample profile shows approximately 1.5 million clones; approximately 98.5% of them were found once. Of the sample, roughly 0.35% is held by the ten largest clones.

Broader findings and caveats from the paper: Because the study included only a small number of donors, the genetic and exposure-history diversity represented was limited. Sharing across a handful of donors was observed for around 5% of naive CD4, under 4% of naive CD8, roughly 2.4% of memory CD4, and roughly 0.4% of memory CD8 clonotypes. Pairwise subsampling led to the expectation that sequencing depth would affect the degree of clonotype sharing among donors. Larger estimated clonotype richness was generally found for naive subsets than for memory subsets. Higher generation probabilities were observed for clonotypes shared by all four sorted-subset donors than for non-shared clonotypes. Only blood was sampled, and tissue TCR repertoires likely differ from those in blood. Even with the large sequencing depth, rarefaction of the sorted-subset datasets indicated that sequencing was incomplete.

Sequenced material: naive CD4+ T cells sorted from blood. The cell subset or site tag for this specimen amounts to: CD45RA+ positively selected. This clonotype was obtained from a young man in good health.

The CDR3 region reads CASSLDRVFDQYF. The DNA sequence is given as TGTGCCAGCAGCTTGGACAGGGTATTCGACCAGTACTTC. The rearranged chain carries TRBV5-4 and TRBJ2-5; TRBD1 is a weak D gene call, 6 bases matching. The CDR1 and CDR2 encoded by the germline V gene (reference sequence) are SGHNT and YYREEE. Trimming at the junction amounts to 0 bases on V and 10 bases on J, and the germline ends lie 13 bases apart. Spanning cysteine to phenylalanine, the CDR3 consists of 13 amino acids. CDR3 DNA is the only sequence kept; it has 39 bases, read in frame from the first base.